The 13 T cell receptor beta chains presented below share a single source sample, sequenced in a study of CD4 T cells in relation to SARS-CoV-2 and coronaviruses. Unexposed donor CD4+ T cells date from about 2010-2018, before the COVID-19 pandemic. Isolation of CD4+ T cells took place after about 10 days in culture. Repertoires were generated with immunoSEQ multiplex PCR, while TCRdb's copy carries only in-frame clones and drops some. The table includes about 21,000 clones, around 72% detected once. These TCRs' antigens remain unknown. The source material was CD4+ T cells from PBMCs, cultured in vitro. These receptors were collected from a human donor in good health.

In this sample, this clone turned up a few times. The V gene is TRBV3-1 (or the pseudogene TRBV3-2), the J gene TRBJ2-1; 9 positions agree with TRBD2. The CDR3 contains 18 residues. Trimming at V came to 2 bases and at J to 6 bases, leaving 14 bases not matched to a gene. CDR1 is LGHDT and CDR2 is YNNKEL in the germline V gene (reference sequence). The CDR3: CASSQHAGTSHNSNEQFF. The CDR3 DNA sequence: TGTGCCAGCAGCCAACATGCGGGGACTAGCCATAATAGCAATGAGCAGTTCTTC.

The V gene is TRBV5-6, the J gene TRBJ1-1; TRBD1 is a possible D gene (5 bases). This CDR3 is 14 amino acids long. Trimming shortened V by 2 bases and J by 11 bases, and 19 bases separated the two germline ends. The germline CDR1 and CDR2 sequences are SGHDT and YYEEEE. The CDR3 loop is CASSFGREDEAAFF. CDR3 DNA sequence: TGTGCCAGCAGCTTCGGCAGGGAGGATGAGGCGGCTTTCTTT. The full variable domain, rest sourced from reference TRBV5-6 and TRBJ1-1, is DAGVTQSPTHLIKTRGQQVTLRCSPKSGHDTVSWYQQALGQGPQFIFQYYEEEERQRGNFPDRFSGHQFPNYSSELNVNALLLGDSALYLCASSFGREDEAAFFGQGTRLTVV.

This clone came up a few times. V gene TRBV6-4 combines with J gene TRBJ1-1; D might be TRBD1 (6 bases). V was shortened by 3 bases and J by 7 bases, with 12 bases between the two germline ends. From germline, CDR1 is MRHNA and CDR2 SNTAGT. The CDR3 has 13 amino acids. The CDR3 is CASSEQGAGEAFF. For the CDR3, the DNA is TGTGCCAGCAGTGAACAGGGAGCGGGTGAAGCTTTCTTT.

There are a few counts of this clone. CDR3: CASSQNLGPYEQYF. The CDR3 nucleotides read TGTGCCAGCAGCCAGAACCTAGGGCCCTACGAGCAGTACTTC. The rearrangement links TRBV3-1 (or the pseudogene TRBV3-2) to TRBJ2-7, with D hard to call. CDR3 length equals 14 residues. The germline CDR1 and CDR2 sequences are LGHDT and YNNKEL (reference sequence). The V end was cut by 3 bases, the J end by 2 bases, with 11 bases between.

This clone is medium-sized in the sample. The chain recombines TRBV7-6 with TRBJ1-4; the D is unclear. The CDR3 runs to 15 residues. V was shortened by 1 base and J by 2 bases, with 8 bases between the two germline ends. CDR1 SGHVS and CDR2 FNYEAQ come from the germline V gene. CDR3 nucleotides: TGTGCCAGCAGCTTAGAACCCGGGACTAATGAAAAACTGTTTTTT. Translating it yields CASSLEPGTNEKLFF.

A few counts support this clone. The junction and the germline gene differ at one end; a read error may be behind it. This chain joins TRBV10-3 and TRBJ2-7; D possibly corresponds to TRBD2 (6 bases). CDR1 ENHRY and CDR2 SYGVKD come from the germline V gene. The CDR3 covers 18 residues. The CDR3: CATSESLLMGGDIYEQYF. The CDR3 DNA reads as TGTGCCACCAGTGAGTCACTTTTGATGGGCGGGGATATCTACGAGCAGTACTTC.

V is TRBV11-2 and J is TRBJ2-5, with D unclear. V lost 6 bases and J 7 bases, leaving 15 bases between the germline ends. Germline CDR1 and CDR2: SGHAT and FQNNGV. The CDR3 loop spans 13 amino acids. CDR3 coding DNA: TGTGCCAGCAGTTCAGTTGGGCTCCCGACCCAGTACTTC. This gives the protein CASSSVGLPTQYF.

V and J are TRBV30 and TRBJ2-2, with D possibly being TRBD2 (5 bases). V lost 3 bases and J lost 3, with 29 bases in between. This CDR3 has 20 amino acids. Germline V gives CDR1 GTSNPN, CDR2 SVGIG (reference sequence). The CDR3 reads CAWRKSFRLKVPGDTGELFF. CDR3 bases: TGTGCCTGGAGGAAGTCCTTTCGACTAAAAGTGCCCGGGGACACCGGGGAGCTGTTTTTT.

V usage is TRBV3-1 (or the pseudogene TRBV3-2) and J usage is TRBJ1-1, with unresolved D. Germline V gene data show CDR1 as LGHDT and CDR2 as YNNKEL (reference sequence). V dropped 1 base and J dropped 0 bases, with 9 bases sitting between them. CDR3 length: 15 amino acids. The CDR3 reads CASSQVGRMNTEAFF. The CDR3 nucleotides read TGTGCCAGCAGCCAAGTTGGACGGATGAACACTGAAGCTTTCTTT.

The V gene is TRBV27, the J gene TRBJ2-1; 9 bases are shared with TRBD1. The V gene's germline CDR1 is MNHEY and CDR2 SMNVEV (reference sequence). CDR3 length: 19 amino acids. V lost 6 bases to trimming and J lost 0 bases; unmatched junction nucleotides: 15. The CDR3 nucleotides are TGTGCCAGCAGGCTACGGACAGGGGCGACCATTAGCTCCTACAATGAGCAGTTCTTC. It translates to CASRLRTGATISSYNEQFF.

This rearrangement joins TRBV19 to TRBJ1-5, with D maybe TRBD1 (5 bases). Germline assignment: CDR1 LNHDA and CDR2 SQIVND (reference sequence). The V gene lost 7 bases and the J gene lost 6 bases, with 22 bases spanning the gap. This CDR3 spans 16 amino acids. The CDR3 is CASTTQGFPGSQPQHF. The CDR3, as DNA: TGTGCCAGTACCACCCAGGGTTTCCCCGGAAGTCAGCCCCAGCATTTT.

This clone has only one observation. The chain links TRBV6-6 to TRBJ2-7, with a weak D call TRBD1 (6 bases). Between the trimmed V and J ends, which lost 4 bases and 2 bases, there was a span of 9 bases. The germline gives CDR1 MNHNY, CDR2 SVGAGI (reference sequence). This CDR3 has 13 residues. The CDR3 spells CASSLRDTYEQYF. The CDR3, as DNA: TGTGCCAGCAGTTTGAGGGACACCTACGAGCAGTACTTC.

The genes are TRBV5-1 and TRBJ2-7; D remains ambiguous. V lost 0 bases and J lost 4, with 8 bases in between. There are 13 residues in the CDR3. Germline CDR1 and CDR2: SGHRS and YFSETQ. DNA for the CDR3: TGCGCCAGCAGCTTGGCGCCGGAGTACGAGCAGTACTTC. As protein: CASSLAPEYEQYF.